A single sample is the source of the 25 T cell receptor beta chains below, sequenced in a study of identical twins. MiXCR, applied by TCRdb to the 5' RACE reads, yields one record per CDR3 protein. Among under 250,000 distinct CDR3 sequences listed, 7.5% were seen once. The same sample was also studied in work on yellow fever vaccine responses in identical twins.

The sequenced sample was memory (CD45RO+) T cells sorted from blood. These receptors came from a woman younger than 30 in good health.

There are many counts of this clonotype. In DNA, the CDR3 is TGTGCCAGCAGCTTTAGGGACAGATATCAGCCCCAGCATTTT. Its translation is CASSFRDRYQPQHF. The chain is built from TRBV7-2 and TRBJ1-5; TRBD1 aligns across 7 bases. CDR1 is SGHTA, CDR2 FQGNSA, per germline. This CDR3 spans 14 amino acids. V shed 3 bases and J 5 bases; nucleotides not matched to a gene: 4.

This clonotype occurred many times. The chain couples TRBV11-1 to TRBJ2-2; 12 nucleotides align to TRBD2. Trimming cost V 3 bases and J 3 bases; bases outside gene matches: 14. This CDR3 contains 20 residues. The germline V gene encodes CDR1 SGHAT and CDR2 FQDESV (reference sequence). In DNA form, the CDR3 reads TGTGCCAGCAGCTTCCGGTCGTGGACTAGCGGGAATGCTCACACCGGGGAGCTGTTTTTT. This codes for CASSFRSWTSGNAHTGELFF.

This clonotype appeared many times. The chain carries TRBV28 and TRBJ2-1, with TRBD2 as a possible D gene (5 bases). Germline V gene sequence: CDR1 MDHEN, CDR2 SYDVKM. The CDR3 is 11 amino acids. V dropped 7 bases and J dropped 7 bases, with 8 bases sitting between them. The CDR3 nucleotides read TGTGCCAGCACTCGACTAAATGAGCAGTTCTTC. It codes for CASTRLNEQFF.

This clonotype showed up just a few times. The J gene is TRBJ2-5, the V gene TRBV20-1; D may be TRBD1 (5 bases). The V end was cut by 5 bases, the J end by 2 bases, with 21 bases between. The CDR3 is 16 residues long. The V gene's germline CDR1 is DFQATT and CDR2 SNEGSKA (reference sequence). In DNA, the CDR3 is TGCAGTGCTCTGTACGTGGCGACAGTCGTACAAGAGACCCAGTACTTC. Its translation is CSALYVATVVQETQYF.

This clonotype was found many times. The chain has TRBV12-3 or TRBV12-4 and TRBJ2-7, with D possibly called TRBD1 or TRBD2 (5 bases each). The CDR3 length is 15 residues. Trimming removed 1 base from V and 3 bases from J, with 13 bases in between. The CDR3 loop is CASSLVRGEDYEQYF. DNA of the CDR3: TGTGCCAGCAGTTTAGTTCGGGGCGAGGACTACGAGCAGTACTTC.

The chain recombines TRBV2 with TRBJ2-3; 16 bases are shared with TRBD2. Germline-derived CDR1 and CDR2 are SNHLY and FYNNEI. The CDR3 has 18 residues. Losses at the gene ends were 2 bases for V and 8 bases for J; bases not matched to a gene: 10. CDR3: CASSETGTSGGAYVTQYF. The CDR3 DNA is TGTGCCAGCAGTGAAACCGGGACTAGCGGGGGGGCCTATGTTACGCAGTATTTT.

The rearrangement joins TRBV6-5 to TRBJ1-2, with TRBD1 matching 7 bases. J was trimmed by 4 bases and V by 0 bases; bases with no gene match: 8. The CDR3 loop spans 16 amino acids. The germline V gene has CDR1 MNHEY and CDR2 SVGAGI. The CDR3 here is CASSYSGQDSSYGYTF. In nucleotides, the CDR3 is TGTGCCAGCAGTTACTCTGGACAGGATAGTAGCTATGGCTACACCTTC.

This clonotype was picked up many times. The rearrangement joins TRBV5-1 to TRBJ2-5; TRBD1 matches 11 bases. The CDR3 has 18 residues. The V segment lost 4 bases and the J segment 1 base; nucleotides outside the gene matches: 12. CDR1 and CDR2 (germline): SGHRS, YFSETQ. The CDR3 protein is CASSPARRTGGPQETQYF. In nucleotides, the CDR3 is TGCGCCAGCAGCCCTGCTAGACGGACAGGGGGCCCCCAAGAGACCCAGTACTTC.

In this sample, this clonotype turned up a few times. This chain's CDR3 is CASSLRAGLTSDTQYF. CDR3 DNA sequence: TGTGCCAGCAGCTTAAGGGCAGGGCTTACATCAGATACGCAGTATTTT. This sequence joins TRBV7-2 and TRBJ2-3, with TRBD1 as a possible D gene (5 bases). Germline CDR1 reads SGHTA; CDR2 reads FQGNSA. With 2 bases removed from V and 4 bases from J, the gap between germline ends came to 16 bases. The CDR3 runs 16 residues. The full variable domain, with the rest looked up from reference TRBV7-2 and TRBJ2-3, is GAGVSQSPSNKVTEKGKDVELRCDPISGHTALYWYRQSLGQGLEFLIYFQGNSAPDKSGLPSDRFSAERTGGSVSTLTIQRTQQEDSAVYLCASSLRAGLTSDTQYFGPGTRLTVL.

The sample holds a few counts of this clonotype. This chain connects TRBV20-1 to TRBJ2-7, with 7 bases matching TRBD1. Germline assignment: CDR1 DFQATT and CDR2 SNEGSKA (reference sequence). V was clipped by 1 base and J by 8 bases; unmatched bases: 11. CDR3 size: 14 residues. CDR3 residues: CSARAPGRGYQQYF. The DNA for the CDR3 is TGCAGTGCTAGAGCCCCCGGCAGGGGGTATCAGCAGTACTTC.

There are many counts of this clonotype. The gene calls are TRBV6-5 and TRBJ2-7, with 12 bases aligning to TRBD1. In germline, CDR1 is MNHEY, CDR2 SVGAGI. The CDR3 spans 14 residues. V dropped 2 bases and J dropped 6; count of bases not matched to a gene: 2. The CDR3 DNA reads as TGTGCCAGCAGTTACACGGGACAGGGGGCCGAGCAGTACTTC. This codes for CASSYTGQGAEQYF.

This clonotype was seen ten or more times. J is TRBJ2-3 and V is TRBV10-3, with 7 positions matching TRBD2. The germline gives CDR1 ENHRY, CDR2 SYGVKD. The V gene end was trimmed by 0 bases and the J gene end by 5 bases; junction bases not matched to a gene: 2. The CDR3 extends over 14 amino acids. CDR3 loop: CAISESIAGDTQYF. The CDR3 DNA reads TGTGCCATCAGTGAGTCCATAGCGGGAGATACGCAGTATTTT.

This clonotype was seen more than once but under ten times. The rearrangement links TRBV2 to TRBJ2-3; D is possibly TRBD2 (7 bases). Trimming left V 7 bases short and J 4 bases short, with 18 bases between. This CDR3 region has 15 residues. Germline assignment: CDR1 SNHLY and CDR2 FYNNEI. The CDR3 spells CASKYLGEGADTQYF. DNA for the CDR3: TGTGCCAGCAAGTACCTAGGGGAGGGGGCAGATACGCAGTATTTT.

The V gene is TRBV7-9, the J gene TRBJ1-1; D may be TRBD1 (6 bases). The CDR3 contains 12 residues. With 7 bases removed from V and 5 bases from J, the gap between germline ends came to 11 bases. CDR1 is SEHNR and CDR2 is FQNEAQ in the germline V gene (reference sequence). The CDR3 sequence: CASILQGTEAFF. The DNA for the CDR3 is TGTGCCAGCATCCTCCAGGGGACTGAAGCTTTCTTT.

This clonotype was seen repeatedly, ten times or more. V gene TRBV6-1 combines with J gene TRBJ2-3; TRBD1 matches at 8 bases. There are 14 residues in the CDR3. V gave up 6 bases and J gave up 7 bases; unmatched junction bases: 9. The V gene's germline CDR1 is MNHNS and CDR2 SASEGT. CDR3 amino acids: CASRRTGKKNTQYF. CDR3 coding DNA: TGTGCCAGCAGGAGGACAGGGAAGAAAAATACGCAGTATTTT.

The V gene is TRBV21-1, the J gene TRBJ2-5; TRBD2 is taken as the D call from the table, unchecked against the DNA. TRBV21-1 is given as a pseudogene. The CDR3 extends over 16 amino acids. For the CDR3, the DNA is TGTGCCAGCAGCGCCCTGGGGACTAGCGGACAAGAGACCCAGTACTTC. Protein product: CASSALGTSGQETQYF.

Worth noting for this clonotype: The junction shows a germline mismatch at one end, possibly a read error. V usage is TRBV10-3 and J usage is TRBJ2-6; TRBD1 aligns across 12 bases. This CDR3 region has 19 residues. Germline V CDR1 and CDR2: ENHRY, SYGVKD. DNA of the CDR3: TGTACCATCAGTCCCAGCCCGGGACAGGGGGCCGGAAGGGCCAACGTCCTGACTTTC. Its protein is CTISPSPGQGAGRANVLTF.

In this sample, this clonotype turned up a few times. The CDR3 nucleotides read TGCGCCAGCAGCTTGGGCGGAATGGGGGAAGAGACCCAGTACTTC. Translating it yields CASSLGGMGEETQYF. V and J are TRBV5-1 and TRBJ2-5; D could derive from TRBD1 or TRBD2 (5 bases each). The CDR3 consists of 15 residues. Germline assignment: CDR1 SGHRS and CDR2 YFSETQ. V was pared by 0 bases and J by 3 bases, with 12 bases between.

The V and J genes are TRBV28 and TRBJ1-1; D might be TRBD1 (6 bases). The CDR3 extends over 16 amino acids. Germline V gene lookup returns CDR1 MDHEN and CDR2 SYDVKM. V was cut by 5 bases and J by 6 bases, with 22 bases left in between. CDR3 amino acids: CASSTEAGGARPEAFF. The CDR3 region has the DNA TGTGCCAGCAGTACCGAGGCGGGGGGCGCACGGCCTGAAGCTTTCTTT.

The CDR3 sequence is CASRGQLSYGYTF. The CDR3 DNA follows: TGTGCCAGCAGGGGACAGCTTTCTTATGGCTACACCTTC. J is TRBJ1-2 and V is TRBV27; 7 nucleotides match TRBD1. This CDR3 has 13 residues. Per germline, CDR1 MNHEY and CDR2 SMNVEV (reference sequence). The J segment lost 5 bases and the V segment lost 6 bases, leaving 6 bases of the junction unmatched.

This clonotype was counted many times. The V and J genes are TRBV4-3 and TRBJ1-5, with 7 bases identical to TRBD1. This CDR3 comprises 15 residues. Trimming cost V 5 bases and J 2 bases; bases outside gene matches: 6. Germline CDR1 LGHNA, CDR2 YSLEER. DNA for the CDR3: TGCGCCAGCAGCGAACAGGGGACGGGCAATCAGCCCCAGCATTTT. It translates to CASSEQGTGNQPQHF.

The rearrangement links TRBV7-2 to TRBJ2-2; D is uncertain. The germline V and J ends were trimmed by 2 bases and 4 bases, with 8 bases remaining between them. The CDR3 runs 14 residues. CDR1 SGHTA and CDR2 FQGNSA come from the germline V gene. The CDR3 sequence: CASSLSASTGELFF. The CDR3 bases are TGTGCCAGCAGCTTATCCGCGTCCACCGGGGAGCTGTTTTTT.

This clonotype was seen many times. This chain joins TRBV12-3 or TRBV12-4 and TRBJ2-1, with 8 bases identical to TRBD1. V shed 5 bases and J 0 bases; nucleotides not matched to a gene: 9. This CDR3 comprises 17 residues. CDR3 bases: TGTGCCAGCAGTCCTCCGGGACAGGAAAGCTCCTACAATGAGCAGTTCTTC. It translates to CASSPPGQESSYNEQFF.

This clonotype was recorded a few times. The rearrangement joins TRBV3-1 to TRBJ2-6; D uncertain. Germline V gene lookup returns CDR1 LGHDT and CDR2 YNNKEL (reference sequence). There are 18 residues in the CDR3. Trimming stripped 2 bases from V and 0 bases from J, with 14 bases between. The CDR3 region has the DNA TGTGCCAGCAGCCAACAAGGCGTCGAGGTCTCTGGGGCCAACGTCCTGACTTTC. Residues: CASSQQGVEVSGANVLTF.

This clonotype was seen many times. The chain joins TRBV9 to TRBJ2-3; D call uncertain. The V end was cut by 4 bases, the J end by 2 bases, with 8 bases between. The V gene's germline CDR1 is SGDLS and CDR2 YYNGEE. This CDR3 is 13 amino acids long. The CDR3 coding sequence is TGTGCCAGCAGCCCTCCAAACACAGATACGCAGTATTTT. This translates into CASSPPNTDTQYF.